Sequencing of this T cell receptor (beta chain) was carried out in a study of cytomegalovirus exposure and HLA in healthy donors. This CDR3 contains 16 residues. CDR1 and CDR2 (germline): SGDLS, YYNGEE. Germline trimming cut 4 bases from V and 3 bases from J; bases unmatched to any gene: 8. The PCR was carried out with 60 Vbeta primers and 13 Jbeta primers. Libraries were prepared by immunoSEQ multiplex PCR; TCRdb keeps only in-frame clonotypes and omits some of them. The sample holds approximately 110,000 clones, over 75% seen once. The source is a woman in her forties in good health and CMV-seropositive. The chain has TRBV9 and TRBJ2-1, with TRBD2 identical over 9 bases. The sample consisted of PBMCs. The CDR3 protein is CASSLRTSDFYNEQFF. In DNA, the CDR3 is TGTGCCAGCAGCCTCCGGACTAGCGACTTCTACAATGAGCAGTTCTTC.